This TCR beta chain derives from a study of Graves' ophthalmopathy and Graves' hyperthyroidism. The authors amplified TCR beta CDR3 regions, and they did so from RNA transcripts for repertoire sequencing. The authors performed first-round RT-PCR with HTBI primers and then a second-round multiplex PCR. A single record per CDR3 protein comes from TCRdb applying MiXCR to the multiplex PCR reads. This sample has approximately 500,000 distinct CDR3 sequences, with around an eighth found just once. Study-wide results and limits: Also, most clonotypes expanded in the thyroid above 0.001 frequency appeared in blood.

In its sample, this clonotype was seen many times. Its antigen is not known. Sequencing was done on a sample of blood. The sequence came from a woman aged 30 to 39 with Graves' ophthalmopathy.

The CDR3 reads CASSPGGANVLTF. CDR3 nucleotide sequence: TGTGCCAGCAGCCCAGGTGGGGCCAACGTCCTGACTTTC. The chain has TRBV27 and TRBJ2-6; D is ambiguous. V was pared by 6 bases and J by 3 bases, with 6 bases between. The CDR3 covers 13 residues. CDR1 MNHEY and CDR2 SMNVEV come from the germline V gene (reference sequence).